These 5 T cell receptor beta chains were all obtained from the same sample, sequenced in a study of tumor and adjacent non-tumor tissue in lung cancer. TCRbeta libraries were built with three rounds of nested PCR, modified from ARM-PCR. TCRdb processed the multiplex PCR reads anew with MiXCR; each CDR3 protein has one entry. The table has around 71,000 distinct CDR3 sequences, 72% seen once. The template was RNA from unsorted bulk tissue. The sample comprised lung tumor tissue. The origin of the receptors is a woman between 40 and 50 years old with non-small cell lung cancer.

This clonotype was seen ten or more times. The CDR3 nucleotides read TGTGCCAGCAGTTACTCGACGACTGTAACCTACGAGCAGTACTTC. Its translation: CASSYSTTVTYEQYF. J is TRBJ2-7 and V is TRBV6-5; D is uncertain. Germline-derived CDR1 and CDR2 are MNHEY and SVGAGI. V gave up 0 bases and J gave up 2 bases, with 11 bases separating them. CDR3 size: 15 residues.

This clonotype was picked up many times. The chain joins TRBV12-3 or TRBV12-4 to TRBJ2-5, with 9 bases aligning to TRBD2. The V and J ends lost 7 bases and 0 bases, in that order; junction bases with no gene match: 6. The CDR3 has 15 residues. This CDR3 reads CASKASGAHQETQYF. In DNA, the CDR3 is TGTGCCAGCAAAGCTAGCGGGGCCCACCAAGAGACCCAGTACTTC.

Concerning this clonotype itself: Its ends do not fully match the called genes, so a read error is possible. The chain recombines TRBV12-3 or TRBV12-4 with TRBJ1-5, with D hard to call. The CDR3 sequence is 14 residues long. Here the CDR3 DNA reads TGTGCCAGCAGTATCCTAGCCCTCAATCAGGCCCAGCATTTT. Residues: CASSILALNQAQHF.

Comment on this clonotype: An end of the junction differs from the germline gene, which may be a read error. V and J are TRBV5-1 and TRBJ2-7; tentative D call: TRBD2 (5 bases). Germline values: CDR1 SGHRS, CDR2 YFSETQ. The CDR3 extends over 14 amino acids. In DNA, the CDR3 is TGCGCCAGCGGCTTGGATCGGGAAGGAGACGAGCAGTACTTC. Translating it yields CASGLDREGDEQYF.

In its sample, this clonotype was seen many times. V is TRBV7-9 and J is TRBJ2-1; a possible D gene is TRBD1 (5 bases). V was trimmed by 7 bases and J by 6 bases, leaving 10 bases between them. Germline V gene data show CDR1 as SEHNR and CDR2 as FQNEAQ (reference sequence). The CDR3 length is 12 residues. CDR3 nucleotides: TGTGCCAGCATCCAGGGAACCAATGAGCAGTTCTTC. The encoded protein is CASIQGTNEQFF.